Each of the 26 T cell receptor beta chains below was sequenced from the same sample in a study of T cells in Graves' hyperthyroidism and ophthalmopathy. Authors of the study amplified TCR beta CDR3 regions from RNA transcripts. A first-round RT-PCR of the TCR CDR3 used the HTBI primer set. Each CDR3 protein is one row after TCRdb ran MiXCR on the multiplex PCR reads. The sample lists some 500,000 distinct CDR3 sequences, 16% occurring once. The material sequenced was blood. These receptor sequences come from a woman in her 30s with Graves' ophthalmopathy.

This clonotype has just one count. The chain joins TRBV6-5 to TRBJ2-5, with no clear D. CDR3 length: 15 amino acids. Germline lookup yields CDR1 MNHEY and CDR2 SVGAGI. Trimming pared 0 bases from V and 2 bases from J, leaving 10 bases between. The CDR3 loop is CASSYSGSKQETQYF. The CDR3 DNA reads as TGTGCCAGCAGTTACTCGGGCAGTAAGCAAGAGACCCAGTACTTC.

The gene calls are TRBV20-1 and TRBJ2-2; D remains ambiguous. CDR3 length: 14 residues. Between the trimmed V and J ends, which lost 7 bases and 4 bases, there was a span of 16 bases. Germline CDR1 DFQATT, CDR2 SNEGSKA (reference sequence). The CDR3 protein is CSVRRARGTGELFF. The CDR3 region has the DNA TGCAGTGTCCGTCGGGCTAGAGGCACCGGGGAGCTGTTTTTT.

The table lists this clonotype with many counts. This chain connects TRBV18 to TRBJ2-3; TRBD1 is a possible D gene (6 bases). The V gene lost 0 bases and the J gene lost 2 bases, with 9 bases spanning the gap. CDR1 and CDR2 (germline): KGHSH, LQKENI. This CDR3 has 15 residues. For the CDR3, the DNA is TGTGCCAGCTCACCACCGACAGGTTACACAGATACGCAGTATTTT. Its translation: CASSPPTGYTDTQYF.

This clonotype was picked up many times. The V call is TRBV11-3, the J call TRBJ2-7; D is tentatively TRBD1 or TRBD2 (5 bases each). The CDR3 extends over 12 amino acids. Germline CDR1 and CDR2: SGHNT and YENEEA. V shed 3 bases and J shed 5 bases, with 8 bases lying between them. CDR3 in amino acids: CASSFGDHEQYF. As DNA, the CDR3 is TGTGCCAGCAGCTTCGGGGACCACGAGCAGTACTTC.

This rearrangement joins TRBV20-1 to TRBJ2-3; 8 positions match TRBD1. V dropped 6 bases and J dropped 6; count of bases not matched to a gene: 8. CDR3 size: 13 residues. In germline, CDR1 is DFQATT, CDR2 SNEGSKA (reference sequence). The CDR3: CSAEGDRLDTQYF. CDR3 in DNA: TGCAGTGCCGAGGGGGACAGGCTTGATACGCAGTATTTT.

The V call is TRBV28, the J call TRBJ2-1; the match to TRBD2 covers 7 bases. Per the germline V gene, CDR1 is MDHEN and CDR2 is SYDVKM. V shed 7 bases, J shed 1 base, and the junction held 13 bases outside the gene matches. The CDR3 has 17 residues. CDR3 sequence: CASKRGGRKASYNEQFF. In nucleotides, the CDR3 is TGTGCCAGCAAGCGGGGCGGGAGAAAGGCGTCCTACAATGAGCAGTTCTTC.

J is TRBJ2-1 and V is TRBV6-1; TRBD1 matches 8 bases. The CDR3 is made up of 13 amino acids. J lost 8 bases, V lost 7 bases, and 7 bases had no gene match. Germline V gene sequence: CDR1 MNHNS, CDR2 SASEGT. CDR3 region: CASNEAGGDEQFF. The CDR3 coding sequence is TGTGCCAGCAATGAGGCAGGGGGCGATGAGCAGTTCTTC.

The chain links TRBV4-3 to TRBJ2-6; TRBD1 matches at 9 bases. The CDR3 totals 16 residues. The germline gives CDR1 LGHNA, CDR2 YSLEER. V was clipped by 1 base and J by 2 bases; unmatched bases: 0. This chain's CDR3 is CASSQGDRAGANVLTF. The CDR3 DNA reads as TGCGCCAGCAGCCAAGGGGACAGGGCTGGGGCCAACGTCCTGACTTTC.

The table lists this clonotype with many counts. This chain connects TRBV20-1 to TRBJ2-1; TRBD2 agrees at 10 bases. Germline trimming cut 6 bases from V and 8 bases from J; bases unmatched to any gene: 13. CDR3 length equals 15 residues. Germline CDR1 is DFQATT and CDR2 is SNEGSKA (reference sequence). CDR3 sequence reads: CSAINQREGRDEQFF. Here the CDR3 DNA reads TGCAGTGCAATTAACCAGCGGGAGGGCCGGGATGAGCAGTTCTTC.

This clonotype was counted ten times or more. This chain joins TRBV30 and TRBJ1-5; D ambiguous. This CDR3 spans 13 amino acids. The germline V gene encodes CDR1 GTSNPN and CDR2 SVGIG (reference sequence). Trimming removed 2 bases at V and 6 bases at J, with 11 bases between. The CDR3 DNA sequence: TGTGCCTGGAGTCCCTCACCCCCTCAGCCCCAGCATTTT. Translated, it gives CAWSPSPPQPQHF.

This chain joins TRBV7-9 and TRBJ1-5, with a tentative D call TRBD1 (6 bases). Germline CDR1 and CDR2: SEHNR and FQNEAQ (reference sequence). The CDR3 is made up of 12 amino acids. Trimming took off 5 bases at V and 5 bases at J, with 7 bases between the two ends. This chain's CDR3 is CASSRTDQPQHF. CDR3 nucleotide sequence: TGTGCCAGCAGCAGGACAGATCAGCCCCAGCATTTT. Full variable domain (outside the CDR3, taken from reference TRBV7-9 and TRBJ1-5): DTGVSQNPRHKITKRGQNVTFRCDPISEHNRLYWYRQTLGQGPEFLTYFQNEAQLEKSRLLSDRFSAERPKGSFSTLEIQRTEQGDSAMYLCASSRTDQPQHFGDGTRLSIL.

There are a few counts of this clonotype. The chain uses TRBV2 and TRBJ1-5, with 7 bases lining up with TRBD1. This CDR3 has 15 residues. The germline gives CDR1 SNHLY, CDR2 FYNNEI. J lost 6 bases, V lost 5 bases, and 10 bases had no gene match. The DNA of the CDR3 is TGTGCCAGCAGTCACCTCCGGACAGGCAGTCAGCCCCAGCATTTT. It translates to CASSHLRTGSQPQHF.

The genes are TRBV19 and TRBJ2-5, with a possible D match to TRBD1 (6 bases). Trimming removed 3 bases from V and 1 base from J, with 9 bases in between. This CDR3 contains 14 residues. CDR1 is LNHDA and CDR2 is SQIVND in the germline V gene (reference sequence). CDR3 coding DNA: TGTGCCAGTAGTATCCGGGACACCCAAGAGACCCAGTACTTC. Translation: CASSIRDTQETQYF.

The gene calls are TRBV12-3 or TRBV12-4 and TRBJ2-2, with 9 bases fitting TRBD2. Trimming removed 7 bases from V and 7 bases from J; junction bases left unmatched: 10. The CDR3 runs 15 residues. The CDR3 coding sequence is TGTGCCAGCAACTCAATAGCGGGAGTAAGCGGGGAGCTGTTTTTT. This codes for CASNSIAGVSGELFF.

This clonotype was detected only a few times. The chain employs TRBV28 and TRBJ2-1; possibly TRBD1 or TRBD2 for D (5 bases each). CDR3 length: 18 amino acids. The V end was cut by 10 bases, the J end by 8 bases, with 33 bases between. Germline V gives CDR1 MDHEN, CDR2 SYDVKM. CDR3 protein: CAIAVRGMGSDNVDEQFF. The DNA of the CDR3 is TGTGCCATCGCGGTACGGGGCATGGGTAGTGATAACGTCGATGAGCAGTTCTTC.

The rearrangement joins TRBV10-2 to TRBJ2-3; TRBD1 matches at 9 bases. Germline V gene data show CDR1 as WSHSY and CDR2 as SAAADI. After removal of 8 bases from V and 9 bases from J, the junction contained 12 bases not matched to a gene. This CDR3 is built from 14 residues. DNA for the CDR3: TGCGCCAGCCCGTGGGGACAGGGAGTTGTCACGCAGTATTTT. This encodes CASPWGQGVVTQYF.

Ten or more counts support this clonotype. The rearrangement links TRBV5-5 to TRBJ1-2, with D unresolved. V gave up 4 bases and J gave up 4 bases, with 17 bases separating them. The CDR3 contains 15 residues. CDR1 is SGHKS, CDR2 YYEKEE, per germline (reference sequence). The CDR3 region is CASSPSLASSYGYTF. CDR3 in DNA: TGTGCCAGCAGCCCCTCCCTGGCCTCCTCCTATGGCTACACCTTC.

This clonotype turned up a few times. The genes are TRBV19 and TRBJ1-1; D call uncertain. The CDR3 totals 13 residues. CDR1 is LNHDA and CDR2 is SQIVND in the germline V gene (reference sequence). Trimming removed 6 bases from V and 5 bases from J, with 13 bases in between. As DNA, the CDR3 is TGTGCCAGTAGCCGTCGTGGGCCTACTGAAGCTTTCTTT. Translating gives CASSRRGPTEAFF.

The table lists this clonotype with many counts. The chain joins TRBV28 to TRBJ1-2; 7 positions match TRBD1. The trim removed 6 bases at V and 2 bases at J, leaving 6 bases unmatched. Germline-derived CDR1 and CDR2 are MDHEN and SYDVKM. The CDR3 covers 14 residues. The CDR3 bases are TGTGCCAGCAGGCCGCAGGGGGAGAACTATGGCTACACCTTC. Residues: CASRPQGENYGYTF.

This clonotype was detected once. The chain combines TRBV19 with TRBJ2-1; 13 bases agree with TRBD2. This CDR3 comprises 14 residues. The V gene end was trimmed by 5 bases and the J gene end by 14 bases; junction bases not matched to a gene: 9. Germline V gene sequence: CDR1 LNHDA, CDR2 SQIVND (reference sequence). The CDR3 spells CASSPGLAGDVEFF. CDR3 DNA: TGTGCCAGTAGTCCCGGACTAGCGGGAGACGTGGAGTTCTTC.

This clonotype has only a few counts. The rearrangement uses TRBV30 and TRBJ1-1, with 7 bases identical to TRBD1. Germline V gives CDR1 GTSNPN, CDR2 SVGIG (reference sequence). Trimming removed 2 bases from V and 11 bases from J; junction bases left unmatched: 2. The CDR3 has 10 residues. The CDR3 protein is CAWSPGGAFF. The CDR3 coding sequence is TGTGCCTGGAGTCCAGGGGGGGCTTTCTTT.

The table lists this clonotype with many counts. V gene TRBV7-2 combines with J gene TRBJ1-3; maybe TRBD1 (5 bases). The germline V gene encodes CDR1 SGHTA and CDR2 FQGNSA. The CDR3 covers 14 residues. The germline V and J ends were trimmed by 5 bases and 0 bases, with 8 bases remaining between them. The CDR3 DNA reads as TGTGCCAGCAGCCCACAGGTCTCTGGAAACACCATATATTTT. It encodes CASSPQVSGNTIYF.

About this clonotype itself: A much larger clone lies a single base off, so this may be a read error. V and J are TRBV30 and TRBJ2-3, with D hard to call. V was cut by 3 bases and J by 5 bases, with 6 bases left in between. From germline, CDR1 is GTSNPN and CDR2 SVGIG (reference sequence). The CDR3 has 11 amino acids. As DNA, the CDR3 is TGTGCCTGGAGCTCCAAAGATACGCAGTATTTT. It is translated as CAWSSKDTQYF.

This clonotype occurred many times. The rearrangement links TRBV18 to TRBJ1-3, with a tentative D call TRBD1 (5 bases). The germline gives CDR1 KGHSH, CDR2 LQKENI. Trimming took off 3 bases at V and 0 bases at J, with 9 bases between the two ends. This CDR3 has 15 amino acids. CDR3 amino acids: CASSPGGRSGNTIYF. CDR3 sequence (DNA): TGTGCCAGCTCACCTGGGGGTCGCTCTGGAAACACCATATATTTT. The whole variable domain, remainder taken from reference TRBV18 and TRBJ1-3, is NAGVMQNPRHLVRRRGQEARLRCSPMKGHSHVYWYRQLPEEGLKFMVYLQKENIIDESGMPKERFSAEFPKEGPSILRIQQVVRGDSAAYFCASSPGGRSGNTIYFGEGSWLTVV.

V and J are TRBV2 and TRBJ2-3; the D gene could be TRBD1 or TRBD2 (5 bases each). The CDR3 consists of 14 residues. CDR1 and CDR2 (germline): SNHLY, FYNNEI. The ends were cut back, 2 bases at V and 5 bases at J, with 11 bases in the middle. The CDR3 reads CASSESTGGDTQYF. The CDR3 coding sequence is TGTGCCAGCAGTGAATCTACAGGAGGAGATACGCAGTATTTT.

In its sample, this clonotype was seen a few times. The chain combines TRBV6-2 or TRBV6-3 with TRBJ2-1, with 7 positions matching TRBD2. V trimming: 2 bases; J trimming: 0 bases; junction bases outside the gene matches: 10. CDR1 is MNHEY and CDR2 is SVGEGT in the germline V gene. The CDR3 has 18 amino acids. The DNA of the CDR3 is TGTGCCAGCAGTTACACTGGGGCGGGAGACCTCTCCTACAATGAGCAGTTCTTC. Translation: CASSYTGAGDLSYNEQFF.